Sequencing of this T cell receptor (beta chain) was carried out in a study of blood T cells in healthy people across ages. The second PCR ran roughly 7 to 12 cycles with a sample-barcoded 5' primer and J-beta primers. MiXCR, run by TCRdb on the 5' RACE reads, gives a single entry per CDR3 protein. Among 1.5 million to 2 million distinct CDR3 sequences listed, around 40% were seen once. This clonotype has more than one count but fewer than ten. Per the germline V gene, CDR1 is SGHTA and CDR2 is FQGNSA. V lost 3 bases and J 3 bases, leaving 11 bases between the germline ends. The CDR3 is 14 residues long.

This clonotype was obtained from a human donor in good health. What was sequenced was blood. The chain uses TRBV7-2 and TRBJ1-1, with a tentative D call TRBD1 (6 bases). CDR3 amino acids: CASSFDRSYTEAFF. CDR3 nucleotides: TGTGCCAGCAGCTTCGACAGGTCGTACACTGAAGCTTTCTTT.